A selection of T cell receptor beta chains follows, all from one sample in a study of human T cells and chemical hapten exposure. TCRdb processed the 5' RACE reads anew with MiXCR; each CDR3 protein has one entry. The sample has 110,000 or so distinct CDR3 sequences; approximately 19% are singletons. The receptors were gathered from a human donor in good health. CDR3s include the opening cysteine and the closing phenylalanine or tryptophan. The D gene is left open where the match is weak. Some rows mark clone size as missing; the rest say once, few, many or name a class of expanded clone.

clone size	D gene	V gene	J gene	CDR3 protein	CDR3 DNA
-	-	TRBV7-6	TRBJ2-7	CASSFQGGPNPYEQYF	TGTGCCAGCAGCTTTCAGGGAGGCCCGAATCCCTACGAGCAGTACTTC
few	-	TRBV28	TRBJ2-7	CASSTGITQYF	TGTGCCAGCAGCACCGGGATCACGCAGTACTTC
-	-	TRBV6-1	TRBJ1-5	CASSAWDQQPQHF	TGTGCCAGCAGTGCTTGGGATCAGCAGCCCCAGCATTTT
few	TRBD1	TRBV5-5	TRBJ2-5	CASSSYRTGLETQYF	TGTGCCAGCAGCTCCTACAGGACAGGGTTGGAGACCCAGTACTTC
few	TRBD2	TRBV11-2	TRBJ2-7	CASSSLAGVSHEQYF	TGTGCCAGCAGCTCCCTAGCGGGAGTTAGCCACGAGCAGTACTTC
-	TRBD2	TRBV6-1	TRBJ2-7	CASSPGTSGSPYEQYF	TGTGCCAGCAGTCCTGGGACTAGCGGGTCACCCTACGAGCAGTACTTC
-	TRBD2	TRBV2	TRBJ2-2	CASSVGGRARAGGELFF	TGTGCCAGCAGTGTGGGCGGGAGGGCCAGGGCCGGCGGGGAGCTGTTTTTT
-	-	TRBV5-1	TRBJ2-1	CASRFSPTPENEQFF	TGCGCCAGCCGCTTCTCGCCTACTCCGGAGAATGAGCAGTTCTTC
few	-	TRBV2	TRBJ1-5	CASRLTGGQPQHF	TGTGCCAGCAGACTGACAGGCGGGCAGCCCCAGCATTTT
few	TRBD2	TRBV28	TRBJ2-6	CASSYPAEWGRGSGANVLTF	TGTGCCAGCAGTTACCCCGCTGAATGGGGGAGGGGCTCTGGGGCCAACGTCCTGACTTTC
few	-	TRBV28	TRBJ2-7	CASSPAWAQGSF	-
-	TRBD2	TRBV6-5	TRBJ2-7	CASSRLSGTSSYEQYF	TGTGCCAGCAGCCGCCTTAGCGGGACCAGCTCCTACGAGCAGTACTTC
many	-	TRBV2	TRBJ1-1	CASILYDQNTEAFF	TGTGCCAGCATCTTATACGATCAGAACACTGAAGCTTTCTTT
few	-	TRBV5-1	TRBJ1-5	CASSLDGTRNQPQHF	TGCGCCAGCAGCTTGGACGGTACACGAAATCAGCCCCAGCATTTT
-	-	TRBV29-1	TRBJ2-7	CSVIRVLDNEQYF	TGCAGCGTTATCAGGGTATTAGACAACGAGCAGTACTTC
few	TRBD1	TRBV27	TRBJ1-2	CASSRGTGDLVYGYTF	TGTGCCAGCAGCCGTGGGACAGGAGACTTAGTCTATGGCTACACCTTC
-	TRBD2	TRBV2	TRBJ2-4	CASRPGLAARSIQYF	TGTGCCAGCAGGCCAGGACTAGCCGCCAGATCCATTCAGTACTTC
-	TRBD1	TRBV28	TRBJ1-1	CATGTALEAFF	TGTGCCACCGGGACAGCCCTTGAAGCTTTCTTT
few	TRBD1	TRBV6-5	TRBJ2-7	CASSRTGDNEQYF	TGTGCCAGCAGTCGGACAGGGGACAACGAGCAGTACTTC
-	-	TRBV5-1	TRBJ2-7	CASSLRHDSGTPVSYEQYF	TGCGCCAGCAGCTTGAGGCACGACTCTGGGACACCCGTCAGCTACGAGCAGTACTTC
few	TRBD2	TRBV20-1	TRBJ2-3	CSADDWTSGSSEDTQYF	TGCAGTGCTGACGACTGGACTAGCGGGAGCTCTGAAGATACGCAGTATTTT
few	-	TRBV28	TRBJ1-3	CASTPSPLSEIVNTTYF	TGTGCCAGCACCCCCTCCCCACTGTCTGAGATTGTAAACACCACATATTTT
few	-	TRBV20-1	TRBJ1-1	CSARGGADMNTEAFF	TGCAGTGCTAGAGGGGGGGCAGACATGAACACTGAAGCTTTCTTT
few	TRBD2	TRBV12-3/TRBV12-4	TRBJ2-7	CASSFVGITSGRVGEQYF	TGTGCCAGCAGTTTCGTTGGGATAACTAGCGGGAGAGTAGGAGAGCAGTACTTC
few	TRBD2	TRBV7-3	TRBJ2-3	CASSLLAGGDTDTQYF	TGTGCCAGCAGCTTACTAGCGGGGGGCGATACAGATACGCAGTATTTT
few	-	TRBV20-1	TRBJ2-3	CSADDSPTDTQYF	TGCAGTGCTGATGACAGCCCCACAGATACGCAGTATTTT
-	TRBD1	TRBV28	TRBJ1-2	CASYRGHGYTF	TGTGCCTCATACAGGGGGCATGGCTACACCTTC
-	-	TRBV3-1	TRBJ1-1	CASSQARRGGTEAFF	TGTGCCAGCAGCCAAGCCCGGAGGGGGGGCACTGAAGCTTTCTTT
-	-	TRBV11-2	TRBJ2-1	CASSLAQDEQFF	TGTGCCAGCAGCTTAGCCCAGGATGAGCAGTTCTTC
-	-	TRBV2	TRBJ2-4	CASSDRPPGSTKNIQYF	TGTGCCAGCAGTGACCGGCCCCCAGGGTCAACCAAAAACATTCAGTACTTC
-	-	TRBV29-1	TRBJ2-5	CSVDTVLGETQYF	TGCAGCGTTGATACGGTCTTAGGAGAGACCCAGTACTTC
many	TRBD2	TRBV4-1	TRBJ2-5	CASSPSQGSGRVKETQYF	TGCGCCAGCAGCCCCAGCCAAGGAAGCGGGAGGGTGAAAGAGACCCAGTACTTC
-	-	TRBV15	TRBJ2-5	CATSRVQGYRETQYF	TGTGCCACCAGCAGGGTCCAGGGTTACCGAGAGACCCAGTACTTC
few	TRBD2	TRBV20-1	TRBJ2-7	CSARGPLLAITIYEQYF	TGCAGTGCTAGAGGTCCTCTACTAGCGATTACAATATACGAGCAGTACTTC
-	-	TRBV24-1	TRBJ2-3	CATSLGAGATDTQYF	TGTGCCACCAGTTTGGGGGCGGGAGCGACAGATACGCAGTATTTT
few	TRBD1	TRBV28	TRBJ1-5	CASSPTPRTGGLRNQPQHF	TGTGCCAGCAGTCCAACCCCCCGGACAGGGGGCCTGAGGAATCAGCCCCAGCATTTT
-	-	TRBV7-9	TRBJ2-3	CASSNSGTDTQYF	TGTGCCAGCAGTAATAGCGGCACAGATACGCAGTATTTT
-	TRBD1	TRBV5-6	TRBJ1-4	CASSRQGASEKLFF	TGTGCCAGCAGCCGACAGGGGGCTAGCGAAAAACTGTTTTTT
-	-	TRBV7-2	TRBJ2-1	CASSQGPLVDEQFF	TGTGCCAGCAGCCAGGGTCCGTTGGTGGATGAGCAGTTCTTC
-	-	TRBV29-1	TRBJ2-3	CSVSTDTQYF	TGCAGCGTCAGCACAGATACGCAGTATTTT
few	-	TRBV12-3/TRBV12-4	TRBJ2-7	CASRPGTPSEQYF	TGTGCCAGCAGACCCGGGACACCTAGCGAGCAGTACTTC
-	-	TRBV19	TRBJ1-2	CASTRRSNYGYTF	TGTGCCAGTACCCGCAGGAGTAACTATGGCTACACCTTC